Below, 7 T cell receptor beta chains from the same sample are listed, as sequenced in a study of blood T cell repertoires in COVID-19. TCRdb keeps only in-frame clones here, not all; method: immunoSEQ multiplex PCR. The table records 270,000 or so clones, approximately 84% of them present only once. The specimen sequenced was peripheral blood. Every receptor here comes from a human donor with COVID-19, enrolled during active disease. The donor label of this sample is uncertain.

This clone has just a few counts. The gene calls are TRBV28 and TRBJ1-6, with D possibly TRBD1 on 6 matching bases. The germline gives CDR1 MDHEN, CDR2 SYDVKM. Trimming left V 7 bases short and J 5 bases short, with 18 bases between. This CDR3 contains 16 residues. This CDR3 is CASTKGGGDHNSPLHF. The CDR3 DNA reads as TGTGCCAGCACCAAGGGGGGGGGTGACCATAATTCACCCCTCCACTTT.

The chain carries TRBV7-3 and TRBJ2-2; 8 nucleotides match TRBD2. The CDR3 runs to 18 residues. Germline CDR1 SGHTA, CDR2 FQGTGA. V was clipped by 3 bases and J by 5 bases; unmatched bases: 14. The CDR3 nucleotides are TGTGCCAGCAGCTTTAAGTACTGGCGGGAGGCTTGGACCGGGGAGCTGTTTTTT. Residues: CASSFKYWREAWTGELFF.

The rearrangement links TRBV30 to TRBJ2-7; a weak D match, TRBD2 (5 bases). Deletions cut 3 bases from V and 3 bases from J, with 15 bases between. This CDR3 is 14 amino acids long. In germline, CDR1 is GTSNPN, CDR2 SVGIG (reference sequence). CDR3 region: CAWSAVGLLYEQYF. In nucleotides, the CDR3 is TGTGCCTGGAGCGCCGTCGGACTTCTCTACGAGCAGTACTTC.

CDR3 sequence (DNA): TGTGCCAGCAGCCCTCAGGGGGGCTGGGGCTACACCTTC. Amino acid sequence: CASSPQGGWGYTF. The rearrangement uses TRBV11-2 and TRBJ1-2, with 7 bases lining up with TRBD1. V shed 5 bases, J shed 8 bases, and the junction held 8 bases outside the gene matches. CDR3 length: 13 amino acids. Germline V gives CDR1 SGHAT, CDR2 FQNNGV.

V is TRBV18 and J is TRBJ2-7; 8 nucleotides agree with TRBD1. The CDR3 consists of 14 residues. The germline V gene has CDR1 KGHSH and CDR2 LQKENI. V lost 6 bases, J lost 2 bases, and 6 bases stayed unmatched. The CDR3 nucleotides are TGTGCCAGCTCGCCATTGGGACAGGCCTACGAGCAGTACTTC. Protein: CASSPLGQAYEQYF.

The chain links TRBV28 to TRBJ2-3; D unresolved. CDR3 length: 15 amino acids. V lost 1 base and J 5 bases, leaving 13 bases between the germline ends. Germline V gene data show CDR1 as MDHEN and CDR2 as SYDVKM. The CDR3, as DNA: TGTGCCAGCAGTTTATACTCCCCTAGGTTAGATACGCAGTATTTT. Protein product: CASSLYSPRLDTQYF.

This clone was picked up a small number of times. This rearrangement joins TRBV11-2 to TRBJ2-2; D is undetermined. CDR3 length: 15 amino acids. Germline CDR1 and CDR2: SGHAT and FQNNGV. V was pared by 1 base and J by 5 bases, with 11 bases between. DNA for the CDR3: TGTGCCAGCAGCTTAGTCCCCTCCGGGACCGGGGAGCTGTTTTTT. Its protein product is CASSLVPSGTGELFF.